This entry is about one TCR beta chain. Trimming removed 4 bases from V and 3 bases from J; junction bases left unmatched: 8. This CDR3 has 15 amino acids. The V gene's germline CDR1 is DFQATT and CDR2 SNEGSKA (reference sequence). This sample is drawn from a study of CD8 T cells in Susac syndrome. With random hexamers, 0.5 to 1 ug RNA was reverse transcribed. MiXCR, run by TCRdb on the immunoSEQ multiplex PCR reads, gives a single entry per CDR3 protein. The sample consists of 400,000 or so distinct CDR3 sequences, roughly 85% of them appearing once. The chain combines TRBV20-1 with TRBJ2-3; 9 positions agree with TRBD2. The sample comprised CD8+ T cells from PBMCs. This TCR was sampled from a human donor with multiple sclerosis. The CDR3 region is CSATLRGGATDTQYF. The CDR3, as DNA: TGCAGTGCTACCCTTCGCGGGGGGGCAACAGATACGCAGTATTTT.